This T cell receptor (beta chain) originates from a study of Graves' ophthalmopathy and Graves' hyperthyroidism. Researchers took RNA transcripts and amplified TCR beta CDR3 regions from them. An initial RT-PCR round employing HTBI primers preceded a second-round multiplex PCR. TCRdb reprocessed the multiplex PCR reads via MiXCR and lists one record per CDR3 protein. The repertoire consists of hundreds of thousands of distinct CDR3 sequences, with approximately 22% occurring once and the leading ten covering roughly 6.9%. This CDR3 is 14 amino acids long. CDR1 and CDR2 (germline): MNHNS, SASEGT. The V and J ends lost 7 bases and 2 bases respectively, with 14 bases between them.

This receptor was obtained from a woman between 18 and 30 years old with stable Graves' hyperthyroidism. Some clones in this sample may be carry-over from other donors' samples. The chain has TRBV6-1 and TRBJ1-2, with D maybe TRBD1 (6 bases). Sequences were obtained from peripheral blood. DNA for the CDR3: TGTGCCAGCATAGGGAGAGGGGGAAACTATGGCTACACCTTC. The encoded protein is CASIGRGGNYGYTF.